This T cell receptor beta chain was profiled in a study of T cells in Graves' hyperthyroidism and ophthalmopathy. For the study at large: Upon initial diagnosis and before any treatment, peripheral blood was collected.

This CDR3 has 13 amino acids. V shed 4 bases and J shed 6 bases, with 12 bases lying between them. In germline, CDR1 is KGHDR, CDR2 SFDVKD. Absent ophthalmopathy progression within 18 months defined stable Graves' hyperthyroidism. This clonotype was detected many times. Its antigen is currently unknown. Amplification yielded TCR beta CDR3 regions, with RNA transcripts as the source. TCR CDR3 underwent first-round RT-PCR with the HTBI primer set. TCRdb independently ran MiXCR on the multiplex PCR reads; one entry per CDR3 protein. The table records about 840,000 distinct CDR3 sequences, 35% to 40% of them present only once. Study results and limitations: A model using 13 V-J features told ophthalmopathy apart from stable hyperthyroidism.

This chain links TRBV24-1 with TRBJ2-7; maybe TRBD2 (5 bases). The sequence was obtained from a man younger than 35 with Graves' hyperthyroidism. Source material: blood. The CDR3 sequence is CATSEREFREQYF. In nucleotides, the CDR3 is TGTGCCACCAGTGAGAGGGAGTTTCGCGAGCAGTACTTC.